This TCR beta chain originates from a study of cytomegalovirus exposure and HLA in healthy donors. The sample holds a few counts of this clone. Its antigen is unidentified. The PCR used 60 Vbeta and 13 Jbeta primers. Generated by immunoSEQ multiplex PCR, the TCRdb table keeps only in-frame clones and is missing some. The profile covers 100,000 to 150,000 clones, with 17% appearing a single time and about 3% taken by the ten largest. Study conclusions and caveats: TCR beta V- and J-gene trimming was later associated with a missense DCLRE1C variant. Rarity held for most TCR sequences, but there were some public TCRs that occurred in many donors. Some highly shared sequence variants likely arose as a pipeline artifact. Earlier analysis looked at TCR beta V segments, and most were productive about 90% or about 30% of the time.

CDR1 and CDR2 from the germline V gene are MGHDK and SYGVNS. This CDR3 comprises 14 residues. The junction had 3 bases not matched to a gene; V was cut back by 4 bases and J by 6 bases. The chain joins TRBV25-1 to TRBJ1-1, with 12 bases identical to TRBD1. Sequenced: PBMCs. The clonotype comes from a female donor in good health and CMV-seropositive. CDR3 coding DNA: TGTGCCAGCAGTGGGGACAGGGGGCTCGCTGAAGCTTTCTTT. Amino acid sequence: CASSGDRGLAEAFF.